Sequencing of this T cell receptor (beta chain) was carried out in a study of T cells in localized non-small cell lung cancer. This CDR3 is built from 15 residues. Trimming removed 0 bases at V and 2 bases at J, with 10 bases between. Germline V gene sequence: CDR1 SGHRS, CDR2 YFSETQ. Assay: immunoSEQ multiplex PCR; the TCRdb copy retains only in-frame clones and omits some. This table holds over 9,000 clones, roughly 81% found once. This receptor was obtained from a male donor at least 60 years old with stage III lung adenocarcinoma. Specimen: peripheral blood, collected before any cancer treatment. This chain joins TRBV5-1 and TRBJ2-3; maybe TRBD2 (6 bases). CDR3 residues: CASSLVGGATDTQYF. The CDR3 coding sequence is TGCGCCAGCAGCTTGGTCGGCGGGGCCACAGATACGCAGTATTTT.